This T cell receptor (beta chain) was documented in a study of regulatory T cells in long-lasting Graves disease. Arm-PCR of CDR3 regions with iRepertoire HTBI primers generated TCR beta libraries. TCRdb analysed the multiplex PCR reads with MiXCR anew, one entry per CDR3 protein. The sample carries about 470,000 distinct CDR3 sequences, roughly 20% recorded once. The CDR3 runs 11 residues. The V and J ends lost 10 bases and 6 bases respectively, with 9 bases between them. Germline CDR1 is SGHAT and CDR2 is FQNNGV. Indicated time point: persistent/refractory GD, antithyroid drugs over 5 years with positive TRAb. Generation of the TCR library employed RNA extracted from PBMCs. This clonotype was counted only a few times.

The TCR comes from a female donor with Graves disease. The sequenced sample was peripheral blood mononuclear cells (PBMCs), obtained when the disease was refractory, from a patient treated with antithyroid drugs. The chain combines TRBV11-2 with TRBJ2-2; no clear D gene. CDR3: CATSIAGELFF. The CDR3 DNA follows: TGTGCCACTTCGATCGCCGGGGAGCTGTTTTTT.